Listed below are T cell receptor beta chains from one sample, sequenced in a study of blood T cell repertoires in COVID-19. Produced via immunoSEQ multiplex PCR; TCRdb's table is partial and in-frame only. The sample has approximately 440,000 clones, about 92% seen once. Sequencing used PBMCs or T cells enriched from blood (not recorded which). The source is a man between 18 and 29 years old who had recovered from COVID-19. Each CDR3 is given with its conserved first and last residue. Clone size is not always given. Where it is, it says once, few, many or a class for expanded clones.

TRBV4-2,NA,CASSQDPTGTSGGTDTQYF
TRBV7-8,NA,CASSLAGQGGVSPYNEQFF
TRBV2,NA,CASTRTHNEQFF
TRBV4-1,NA,CASSQRQLGYYEQYF
TRBV7-3,NA,CASSPGLAGVEQFF
TRBV3-1/TRBV3-2,NA,CASSQESGNYGYTF
TRBV19,NA,CASNPTGAYQPQHF
TRBV29-1,NA,CSVLAGTDTQYF
TRBV28,NA,CASSPLGGISYEQYF
TRBV15,once,CATSRDITYEQYF
TRBV19,once,CASSIVRDYNEQFF
TRBV5-4,NA,CATKGTVNTEAFF
TRBV13,NA,CASSPRGSPNSPLHF
TRBV5-8,NA,CASSLAGQGETQYF
TRBV18,NA,CASSPSGGAFF
TRBV7-8,NA,CASSALGGLGTDTQYF
TRBV12-3/TRBV12-4,NA,CASSWTGEAFF
TRBV7-6,NA,CASSPRQGADTGELFF
TRBV11-2,NA,CASSRDGANYGYTF
TRBV6-5,NA,CASSSLLAGGIDTQYF
TRBV7-3,few,CASTQHGDDEQFF
TRBV5-4,few,CASSLEAGGYEQYF
TRBV7-2,NA,CASTLVFDTLFQETQYF
TRBV2,once,CASSSPPDRAQETQYF
TRBV6-2/TRBV6-3,few,CASSYTPRVNAEAFF
TRBV12-3/TRBV12-4,NA,CASTPSVNSPLHF
TRBV5-6,NA,CASTRARGSSGNTIYF
TRBV18,NA,CASSPRTSGRELYEQYF